Reported below is one TCR beta chain. Its antigen remains unidentified. No cell sorting was done before RNA was extracted from the tissue. Distant lung tissue was collected more than 3 cm away from the tumor edge. Chemotherapy-naive patients with new lung cancer underwent thoracic surgery in China, August–late 2014. The CDR3 length is 14 residues. V lost 5 bases to trimming and J lost 5 bases; unmatched junction nucleotides: 8. Germline loops: CDR1 MDHEN, CDR2 SYDVKM. The record originates from a study of tumor and adjacent non-tumor tissue in lung cancer. Overall study context: The cohort had around twelve adenocarcinoma, 2 squamous cell and 1 small cell patients. Study outcomes and limitations: TCR diversity was significantly greater in tumor than normal lung tissue. In normal lung, the top 100 clones were significantly more dominant than in tumor.

Three rounds of nested PCR, following a modified ARM-PCR protocol, produced the TCRbeta library. TCRdb processed the multiplex PCR reads anew with MiXCR; each CDR3 protein has one entry. The sample records tens of thousands of distinct CDR3 sequences, around two thirds being singletons. The V call is TRBV28, the J call TRBJ2-7; TRBD2 matches 8 bases. The source is a woman between 45 and 60 years old with non-small cell lung cancer. Sequenced input: distant non-tumor lung tissue. CDR3 bases: TGTGCCAGCAGTCCACCGAGCGGGAGTAACGAGCAGTACTTC. The encoded protein is CASSPPSGSNEQYF.